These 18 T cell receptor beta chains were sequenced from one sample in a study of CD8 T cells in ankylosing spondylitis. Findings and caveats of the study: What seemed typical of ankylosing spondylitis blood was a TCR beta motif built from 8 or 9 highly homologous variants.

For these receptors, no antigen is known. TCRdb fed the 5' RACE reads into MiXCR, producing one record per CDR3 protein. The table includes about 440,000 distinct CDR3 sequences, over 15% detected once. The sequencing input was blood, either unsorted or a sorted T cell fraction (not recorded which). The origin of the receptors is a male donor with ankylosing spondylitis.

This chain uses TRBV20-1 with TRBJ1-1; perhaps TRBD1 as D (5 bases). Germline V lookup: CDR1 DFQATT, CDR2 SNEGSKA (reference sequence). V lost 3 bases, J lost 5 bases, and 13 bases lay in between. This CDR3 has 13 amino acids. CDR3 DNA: TGCAGTGCTAGGACAGCCGGAGGGACTGAAGCTTTCTTT. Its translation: CSARTAGGTEAFF.

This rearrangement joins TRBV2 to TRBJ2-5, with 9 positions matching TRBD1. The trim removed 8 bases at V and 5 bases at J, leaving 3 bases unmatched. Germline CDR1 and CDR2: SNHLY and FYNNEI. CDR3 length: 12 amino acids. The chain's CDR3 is CASETGGETQYF. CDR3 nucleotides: TGTGCCAGCGAGACAGGGGGGGAGACCCAGTACTTC.

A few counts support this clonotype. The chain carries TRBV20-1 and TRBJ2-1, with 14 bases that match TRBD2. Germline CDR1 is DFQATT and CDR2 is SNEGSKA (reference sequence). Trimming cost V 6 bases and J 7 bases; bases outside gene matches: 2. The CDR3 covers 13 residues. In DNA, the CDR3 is TGCAGTGCGACTAGCGGGAGGGTAAATGAGCAGTTCTTC. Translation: CSATSGRVNEQFF.

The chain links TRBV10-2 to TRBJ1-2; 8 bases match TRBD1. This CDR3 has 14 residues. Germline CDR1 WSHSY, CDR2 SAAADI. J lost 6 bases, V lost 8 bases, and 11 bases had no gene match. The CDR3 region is CASGPDRAPNGYTF. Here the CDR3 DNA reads TGCGCCAGCGGGCCGGACAGGGCCCCCAATGGCTACACCTTC.

Here the CDR3 DNA reads TGTGCCACCATAGGGGATTGGAACACTGAAGCTTTCTTT. This codes for CATIGDWNTEAFF. The chain joins TRBV30 to TRBJ1-1; D is perhaps TRBD1 (5 bases). CDR3 length equals 13 residues. The germline V gene encodes CDR1 GTSNPN and CDR2 SVGIG (reference sequence). With 8 bases removed from V and 1 base from J, the gap between germline ends came to 14 bases.

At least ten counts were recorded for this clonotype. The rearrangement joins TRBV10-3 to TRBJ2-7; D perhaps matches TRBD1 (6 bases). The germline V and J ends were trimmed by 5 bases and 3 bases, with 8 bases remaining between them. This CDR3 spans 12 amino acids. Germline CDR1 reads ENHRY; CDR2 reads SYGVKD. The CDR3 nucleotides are TGTGCCATCAGTAACAGGGTCTACGAGCAGTACTTC. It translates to CAISNRVYEQYF.

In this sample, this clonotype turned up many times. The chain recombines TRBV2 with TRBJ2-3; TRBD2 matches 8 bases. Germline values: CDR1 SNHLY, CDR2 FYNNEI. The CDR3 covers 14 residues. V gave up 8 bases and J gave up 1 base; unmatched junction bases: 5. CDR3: CASSVSGGTDTQYF. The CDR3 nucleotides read TGTGCCAGCTCCGTTAGCGGGGGCACAGATACGCAGTATTTT.

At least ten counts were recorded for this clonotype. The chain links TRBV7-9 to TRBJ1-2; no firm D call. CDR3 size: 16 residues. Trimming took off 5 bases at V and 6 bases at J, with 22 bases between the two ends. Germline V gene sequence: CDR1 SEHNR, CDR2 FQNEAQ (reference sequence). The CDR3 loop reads CASSPPFEKGTDGYTF. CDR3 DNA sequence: TGTGCCAGCAGCCCCCCCTTCGAGAAGGGAACTGATGGCTACACCTTC.

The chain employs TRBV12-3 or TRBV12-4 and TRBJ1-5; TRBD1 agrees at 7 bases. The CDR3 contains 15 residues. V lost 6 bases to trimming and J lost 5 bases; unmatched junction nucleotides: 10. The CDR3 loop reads CASRRGQSGDQPQHF. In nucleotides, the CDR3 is TGTGCCAGCAGACGGGGACAGTCGGGAGATCAGCCCCAGCATTTT.

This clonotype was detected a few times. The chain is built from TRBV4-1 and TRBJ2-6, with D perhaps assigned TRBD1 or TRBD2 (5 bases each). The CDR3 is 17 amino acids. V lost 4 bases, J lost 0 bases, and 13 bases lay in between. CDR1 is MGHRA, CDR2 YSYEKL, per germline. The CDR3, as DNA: TGCGCCAGCAGCCCACTTGTCGGGACCTCTGGGGCCAACGTCCTGACTTTC. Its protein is CASSPLVGTSGANVLTF.

The CDR3 spells CASSSGQGRNYGYTF. The DNA for the CDR3 is TGTGCCAGCAGTTCAGGACAGGGGCGGAACTATGGCTACACCTTC. The chain employs TRBV27 and TRBJ1-2, with 9 bases identical to TRBD1. The CDR3 covers 15 residues. The junction had 5 bases not matched to a gene; V was cut back by 4 bases and J by 2 bases. Looked up from germline, CDR1 is MNHEY and CDR2 is SMNVEV (reference sequence).

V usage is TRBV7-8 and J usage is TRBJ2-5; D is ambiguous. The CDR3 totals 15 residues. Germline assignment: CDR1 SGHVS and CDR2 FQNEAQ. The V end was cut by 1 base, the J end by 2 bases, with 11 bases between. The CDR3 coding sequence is TGTGCCAGCAGCTTAGGGCGAGGTCTTCAAGAGACCCAGTACTTC. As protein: CASSLGRGLQETQYF.

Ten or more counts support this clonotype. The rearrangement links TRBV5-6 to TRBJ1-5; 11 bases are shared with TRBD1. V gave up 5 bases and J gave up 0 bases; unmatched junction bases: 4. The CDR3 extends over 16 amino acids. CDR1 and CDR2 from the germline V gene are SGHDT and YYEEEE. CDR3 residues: CASSSGTGGSNQPQHF. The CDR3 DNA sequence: TGTGCCAGCAGTTCCGGGACAGGGGGTAGCAATCAGCCCCAGCATTTT.

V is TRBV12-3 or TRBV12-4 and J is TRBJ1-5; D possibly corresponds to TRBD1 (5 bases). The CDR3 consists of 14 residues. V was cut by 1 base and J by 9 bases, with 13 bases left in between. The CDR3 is CASSLDGASRPQHF. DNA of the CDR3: TGTGCCAGCAGTTTAGACGGGGCTTCGAGGCCCCAGCATTTT.

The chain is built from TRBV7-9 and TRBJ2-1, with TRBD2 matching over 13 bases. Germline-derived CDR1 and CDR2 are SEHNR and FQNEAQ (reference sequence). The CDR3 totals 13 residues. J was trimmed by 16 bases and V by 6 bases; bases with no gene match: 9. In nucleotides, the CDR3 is TGTGCCAGCAGTATTAGGACTAGCGGGAGTTTCTTCTTC. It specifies CASSIRTSGSFFF.

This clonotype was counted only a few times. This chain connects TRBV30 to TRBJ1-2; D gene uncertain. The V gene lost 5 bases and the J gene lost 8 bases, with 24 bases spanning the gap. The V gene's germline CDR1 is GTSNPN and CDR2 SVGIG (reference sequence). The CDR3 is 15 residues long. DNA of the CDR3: TGTGCCTGGGTCCGGGATGGGTCCCTCTCCTGGGGCTACACCTTC. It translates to CAWVRDGSLSWGYTF.

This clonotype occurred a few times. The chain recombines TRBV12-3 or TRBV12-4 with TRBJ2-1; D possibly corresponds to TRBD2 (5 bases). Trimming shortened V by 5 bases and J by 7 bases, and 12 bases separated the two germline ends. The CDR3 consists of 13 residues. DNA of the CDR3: TGTGCCAGCAGTATCATTGAGGGTAATGAGCAGTTCTTC. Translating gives CASSIIEGNEQFF.

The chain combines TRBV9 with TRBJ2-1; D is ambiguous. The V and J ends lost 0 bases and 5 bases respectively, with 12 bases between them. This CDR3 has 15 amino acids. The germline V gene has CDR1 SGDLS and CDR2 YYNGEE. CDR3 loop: CASSVAYLRDNEQFF. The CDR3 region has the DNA TGTGCCAGCAGCGTAGCTTACCTCCGGGACAATGAGCAGTTCTTC. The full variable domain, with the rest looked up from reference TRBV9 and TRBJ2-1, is DSGVTQTPKHLITATGQRVTLRCSPRSGDLSVYWYQQSLDQGLQFLIQYYNGEERAKGNILERFSAQQFPDLHSELNLSSLELGDSALYFCASSVAYLRDNEQFFGPGTRLTVL.